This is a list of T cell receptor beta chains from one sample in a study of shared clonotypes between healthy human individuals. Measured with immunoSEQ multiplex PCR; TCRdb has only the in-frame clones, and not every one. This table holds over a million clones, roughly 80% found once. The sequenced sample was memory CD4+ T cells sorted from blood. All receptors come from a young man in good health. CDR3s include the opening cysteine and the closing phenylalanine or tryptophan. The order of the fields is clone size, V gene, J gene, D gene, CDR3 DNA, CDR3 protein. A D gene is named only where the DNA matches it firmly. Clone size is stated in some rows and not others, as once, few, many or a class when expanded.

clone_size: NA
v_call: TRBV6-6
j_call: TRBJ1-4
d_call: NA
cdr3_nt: TGTGCCAGCAGACAGAATGAAAAACTGTTTTTT
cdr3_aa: CASRQNEKLFF

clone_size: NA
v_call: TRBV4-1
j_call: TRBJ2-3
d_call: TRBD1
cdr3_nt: TGCGCCAGCAGCCAAGAAGGACAGGGGATCCGCACAGATACGCAGTATTTT
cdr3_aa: CASSQEGQGIRTDTQYF

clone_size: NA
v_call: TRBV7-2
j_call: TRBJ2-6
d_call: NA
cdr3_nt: TGTGCCAGCAGCTTCGGTGGGTCTGGGGCCAACGTCCTGACTTTC
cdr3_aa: CASSFGGSGANVLTF

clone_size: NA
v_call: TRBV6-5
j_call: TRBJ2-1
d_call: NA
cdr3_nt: TGTGCCACGGGGCGGGCGTCCTACAATGAGCAGTTCTTC
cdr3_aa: CATGRASYNEQFF

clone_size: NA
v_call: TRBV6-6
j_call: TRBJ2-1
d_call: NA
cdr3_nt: TGTGCCAGCTCAACAAACACAGATAGTTACAATGAGCAGTTCTTC
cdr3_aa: CASSTNTDSYNEQFF

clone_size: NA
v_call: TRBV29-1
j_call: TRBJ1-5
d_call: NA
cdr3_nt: TGCAGCGTGGGAGGGGGGAGTCAGCCCCAGCATTTT
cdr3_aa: CSVGGGSQPQHF

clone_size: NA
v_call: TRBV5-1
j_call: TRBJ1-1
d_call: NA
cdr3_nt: TGCGCCAGCAGCTTCTGGGGAGGGAACACTGAAGCTTTCTTT
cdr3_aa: CASSFWGGNTEAFF

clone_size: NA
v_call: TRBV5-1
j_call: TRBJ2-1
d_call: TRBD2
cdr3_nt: TGCGCCAGCAGCCCCCAGACTAGCGGGAGCCTGGATGAGCAGTTCTTC
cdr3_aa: CASSPQTSGSLDEQFF

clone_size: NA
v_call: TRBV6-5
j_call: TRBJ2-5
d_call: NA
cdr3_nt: TGTGCCAGCAGTTACTCGAGACAGGGAGGGACCCAGTACTTC
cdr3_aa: CASSYSRQGGTQYF

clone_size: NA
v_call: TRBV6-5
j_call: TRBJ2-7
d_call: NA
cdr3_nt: TGTGCCAGCAGTTACGGGATAGGGACCTACGAGCAGTACTTC
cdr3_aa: CASSYGIGTYEQYF

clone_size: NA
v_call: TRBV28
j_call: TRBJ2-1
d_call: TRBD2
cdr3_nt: TGTGCCAGCAGTTTACTAGCGGGGTTACCAGAGCAGTTCTTC
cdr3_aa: CASSLLAGLPEQFF

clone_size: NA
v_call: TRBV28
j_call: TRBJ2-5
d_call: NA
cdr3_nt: TGTGCCAGCAGTTCCCCGCGAGCAAATGGGGGAGAGACCCAGTACTTC
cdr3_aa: CASSSPRANGGETQYF

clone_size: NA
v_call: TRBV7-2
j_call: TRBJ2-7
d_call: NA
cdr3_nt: TGTGCCAGCAGCTTAGGAAGCCAGGGACAAACGCATATTGAGCAGTACTTC
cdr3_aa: CASSLGSQGQTHIEQYF

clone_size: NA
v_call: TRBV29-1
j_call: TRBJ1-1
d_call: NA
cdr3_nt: TGCAGCGTCTCAGCAGTTGGGGGCCAGAACACTGAAGCTTTCTTT
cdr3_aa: CSVSAVGGQNTEAFF

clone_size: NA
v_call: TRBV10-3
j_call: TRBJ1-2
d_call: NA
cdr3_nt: TGTGCCATCAGCGTGTCGGGGGAGGGATATGGCTACACCTTC
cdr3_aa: CAISVSGEGYGYTF

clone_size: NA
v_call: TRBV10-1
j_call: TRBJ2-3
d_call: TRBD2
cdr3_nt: TGCGCCAGCAGTGGGACTAGCGGTAGCACAGATACGCAGTATTTT
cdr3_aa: CASSGTSGSTDTQYF

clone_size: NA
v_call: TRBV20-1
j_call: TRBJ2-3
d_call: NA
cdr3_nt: TGCAGTGCTAGATTGGGTGGGATGCAGTATTTT
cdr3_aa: CSARLGGMQYF

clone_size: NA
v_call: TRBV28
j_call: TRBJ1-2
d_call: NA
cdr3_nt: TGTGCCAGCAGTTTCGTTGTTGTGGGGGCCACTGGCTACACCTTC
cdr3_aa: CASSFVVVGATGYTF

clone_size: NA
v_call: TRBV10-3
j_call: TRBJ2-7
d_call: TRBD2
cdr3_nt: TGTGCCGGGCGGGAGCCGCTCCGCTACGAGCAGTACTTC
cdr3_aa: CAGREPLRYEQYF

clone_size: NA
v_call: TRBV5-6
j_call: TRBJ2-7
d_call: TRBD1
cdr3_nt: TGTGCCAGCAGCTCCACAGGGGGACGCTACGAGCAGTACTTC
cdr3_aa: CASSSTGGRYEQYF

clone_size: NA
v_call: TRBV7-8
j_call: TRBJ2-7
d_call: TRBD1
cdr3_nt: TGTGCCAGCAGCTTAGGGGACAGGCCGGTACACGAGCAGTACTTC
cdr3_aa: CASSLGDRPVHEQYF

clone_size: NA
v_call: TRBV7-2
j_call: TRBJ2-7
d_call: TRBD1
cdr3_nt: TGTGCCAGCAGCCCCGACAGGGGGGTCTCCTACGAGCAGTACTTC
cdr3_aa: CASSPDRGVSYEQYF

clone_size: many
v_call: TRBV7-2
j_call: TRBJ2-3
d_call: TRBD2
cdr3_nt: TGTGCCAGCAGTACGGGACTAGCGGGGGGCGGCAGCACAGATACGCAGTATTTT
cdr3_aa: CASSTGLAGGGSTDTQYF

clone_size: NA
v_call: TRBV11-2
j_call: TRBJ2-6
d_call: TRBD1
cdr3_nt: TGTGCCAGCACCACAGGGGCACTCTCTGGGGCCAACGTCCTGACTTTC
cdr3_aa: CASTTGALSGANVLTF

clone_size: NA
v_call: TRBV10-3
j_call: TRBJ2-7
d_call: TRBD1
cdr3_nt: TGTGCCATAAGGACAGGGTCCAACGAGCAGTACTTC
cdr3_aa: CAIRTGSNEQYF

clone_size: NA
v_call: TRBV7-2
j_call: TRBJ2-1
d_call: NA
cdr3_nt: TGTGCCAGCAGCTTAAGCCAGGGGGGTAGGGATGAGCAGTTCTTC
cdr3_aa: CASSLSQGGRDEQFF

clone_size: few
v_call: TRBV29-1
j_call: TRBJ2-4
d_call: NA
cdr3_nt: TGCAGCGTTAGCGTTGGGACTTTAGCCAAAAACATTCAGTACTTC
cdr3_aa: CSVSVGTLAKNIQYF

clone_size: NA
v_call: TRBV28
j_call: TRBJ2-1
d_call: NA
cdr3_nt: TGTGCCAGCAGAGACGCAGGGGGGGACAATGAGCAGTTCTTC
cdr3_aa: CASRDAGGDNEQFF

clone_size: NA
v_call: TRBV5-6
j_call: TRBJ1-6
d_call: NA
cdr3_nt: TGTGCCAGCAGCTCGAGGACAGCCCCGTCGGATTATAATTCACCCCTCCACTTT
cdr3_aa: CASSSRTAPSDYNSPLHF

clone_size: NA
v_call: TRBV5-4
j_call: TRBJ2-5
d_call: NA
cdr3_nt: TGTGCCAGCACCCGAGGGGGGGAAAGACACGAGACCCAGTACTTC
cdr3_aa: CASTRGGERHETQYF

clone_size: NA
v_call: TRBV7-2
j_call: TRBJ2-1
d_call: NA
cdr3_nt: TGTGCCAGCAGCTTAGTGCAGGGAAACAATGAGCAGTTCTTC
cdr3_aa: CASSLVQGNNEQFF

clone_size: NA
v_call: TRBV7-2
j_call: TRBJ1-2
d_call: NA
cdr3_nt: TGTGCCAGCAGCCTCGAAGGAGGCTATGGCTACACCTTC
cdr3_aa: CASSLEGGYGYTF

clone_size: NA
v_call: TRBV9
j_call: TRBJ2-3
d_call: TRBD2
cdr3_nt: TGTGCCAGCAGCACGCCTAGCGGATTCAGCACAGATACGCAGTATTTT
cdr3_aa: CASSTPSGFSTDTQYF

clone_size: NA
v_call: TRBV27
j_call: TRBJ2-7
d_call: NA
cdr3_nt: TGTGCCAGCAGTTCCGTTTCAGTAGGACGTTACGAGCAGTACTTC
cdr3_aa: CASSSVSVGRYEQYF

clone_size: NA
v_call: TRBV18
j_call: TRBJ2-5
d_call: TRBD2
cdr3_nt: TGTGCCAGCTCACCAAGGGCTAGCGGGACTCAAGAGACCCAGTACTTC
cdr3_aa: CASSPRASGTQETQYF

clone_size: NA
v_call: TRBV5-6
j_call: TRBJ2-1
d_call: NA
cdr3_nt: TGTGCCAGCAGCTTGGACGCAGGGGTTGACAATGAGCAGTTCTTC
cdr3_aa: CASSLDAGVDNEQFF

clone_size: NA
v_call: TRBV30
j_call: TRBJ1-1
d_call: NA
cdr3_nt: TGTGCCTTAGGGGGGGCTTCGAACACTGAAGCTTTCTTT
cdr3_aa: CALGGASNTEAFF

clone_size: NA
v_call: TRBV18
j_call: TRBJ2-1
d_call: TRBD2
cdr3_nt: TGTGCCAGCTCACCAGGACTAGCGGGAGGGCTACGGGAGCAGTTCTTC
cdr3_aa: CASSPGLAGGLREQFF

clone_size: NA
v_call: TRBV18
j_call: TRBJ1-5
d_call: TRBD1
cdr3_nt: TGTGCCAGCTCCCGGGGACAGCGCAATCAGCCCCAGCATTTT
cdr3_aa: CASSRGQRNQPQHF

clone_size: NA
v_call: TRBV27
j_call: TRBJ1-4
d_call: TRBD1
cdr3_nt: TGTGCCAGCAGTTTTGGACAGGCAAACGAAAAACTGTTTTTT
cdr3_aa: CASSFGQANEKLFF

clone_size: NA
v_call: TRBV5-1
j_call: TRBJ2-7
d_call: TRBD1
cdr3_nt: TGCGCCAGCAGCGCGGGACAGGGAAGTTACGAGCAGTACTTC
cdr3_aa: CASSAGQGSYEQYF

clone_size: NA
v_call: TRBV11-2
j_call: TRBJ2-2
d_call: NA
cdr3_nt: TGTGCCAGCAGCTTATTGTGGGGTGGCACCGGGGAGCTGTTTTTT
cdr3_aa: CASSLLWGGTGELFF

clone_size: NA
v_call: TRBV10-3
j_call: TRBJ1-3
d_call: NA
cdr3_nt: TGTGCCACCCGGGGGCAGCTCTCTGGAAACACCATATATTTT
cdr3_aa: CATRGQLSGNTIYF

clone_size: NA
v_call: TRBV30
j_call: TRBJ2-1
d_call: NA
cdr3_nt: TGTGCCTGGAGTGTTATCGATGAGCAGTTCTTC
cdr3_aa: CAWSVIDEQFF

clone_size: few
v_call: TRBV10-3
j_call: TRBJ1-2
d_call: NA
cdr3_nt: TGTGCCATCAGTTCCTCAGGGGTGAATGGCTACACCTTC
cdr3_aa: CAISSSGVNGYTF

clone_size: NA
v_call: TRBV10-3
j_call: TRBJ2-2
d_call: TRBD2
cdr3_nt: TGTGCCATCAGTCGTGGACTAGCGGTCGGGGAGCTGTTTTTT
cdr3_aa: CAISRGLAVGELFF

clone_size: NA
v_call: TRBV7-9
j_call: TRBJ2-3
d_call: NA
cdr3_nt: TGTGCCAGCAGCGTATCGCCGGATACGCAGTATTTT
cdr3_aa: CASSVSPDTQYF

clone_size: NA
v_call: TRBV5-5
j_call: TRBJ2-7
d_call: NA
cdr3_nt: TGTGCCAGCAGCTCACAGTACGAGCAGTACTTC
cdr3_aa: CASSSQYEQYF